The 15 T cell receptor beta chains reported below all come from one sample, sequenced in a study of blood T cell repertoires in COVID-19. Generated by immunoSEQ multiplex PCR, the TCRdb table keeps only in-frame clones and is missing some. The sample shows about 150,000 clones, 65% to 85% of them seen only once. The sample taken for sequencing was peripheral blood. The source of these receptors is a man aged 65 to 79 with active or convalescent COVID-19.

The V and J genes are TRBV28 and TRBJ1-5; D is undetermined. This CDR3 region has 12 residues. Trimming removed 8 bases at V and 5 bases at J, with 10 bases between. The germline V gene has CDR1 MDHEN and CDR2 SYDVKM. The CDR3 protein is CASQRRDQPQHF. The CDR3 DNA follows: TGTGCCAGCCAGCGGAGAGATCAGCCCCAGCATTTT.

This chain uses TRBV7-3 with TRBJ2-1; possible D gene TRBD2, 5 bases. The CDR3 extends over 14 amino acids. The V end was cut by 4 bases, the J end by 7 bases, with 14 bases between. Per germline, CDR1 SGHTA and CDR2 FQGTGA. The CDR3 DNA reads TGTGCCAGCAGCTCAAAGGGTCTAGCTAATGAGCAGTTCTTC. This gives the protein CASSSKGLANEQFF.

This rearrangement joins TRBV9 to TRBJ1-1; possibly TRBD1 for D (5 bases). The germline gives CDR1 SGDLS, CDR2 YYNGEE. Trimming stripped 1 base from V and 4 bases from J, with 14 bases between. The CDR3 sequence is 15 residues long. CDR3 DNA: TGTGCCAGCAGCGTACAGAAGGGGCTGGGCACTGAAGCTTTCTTT. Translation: CASSVQKGLGTEAFF.

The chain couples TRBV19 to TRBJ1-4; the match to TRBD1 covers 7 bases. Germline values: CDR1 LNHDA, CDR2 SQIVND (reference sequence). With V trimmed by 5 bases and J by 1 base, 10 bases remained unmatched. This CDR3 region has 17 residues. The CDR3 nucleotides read TGTGCCAGTAGTCCAACGACAGGGCAGAGAACTAATGAAAAACTGTTTTTT. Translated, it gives CASSPTTGQRTNEKLFF.

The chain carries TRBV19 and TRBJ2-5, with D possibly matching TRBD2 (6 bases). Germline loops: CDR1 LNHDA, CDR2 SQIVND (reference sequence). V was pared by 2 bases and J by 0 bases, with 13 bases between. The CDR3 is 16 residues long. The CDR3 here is CASSIIFGGNQETQYF. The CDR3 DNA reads TGTGCCAGTAGTATAATTTTTGGGGGGAACCAAGAGACCCAGTACTTC. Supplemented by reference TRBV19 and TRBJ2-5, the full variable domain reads DGGITQSPKYLFRKEGQNVTLSCEQNLNHDAMYWYRQDPGQGLRLIYYSQIVNDFQKGDIAEGYSVSREKKESFPLTVTSAQKNPTAFYLCASSIIFGGNQETQYFGPGTRLLVL.

The CDR3 DNA is TGCGCCAGCAGCCAAGATTTGGTGGGACAACCGAATCAGCCCCAGCATTTT. Translated, it gives CASSQDLVGQPNQPQHF. This chain joins TRBV4-1 and TRBJ1-5; a possible D gene is TRBD1 (6 bases). Germline V gives CDR1 MGHRA, CDR2 YSYEKL. Between the trimmed V and J ends, which lost 0 bases and 4 bases, there was a span of 16 bases. CDR3 length equals 17 residues.

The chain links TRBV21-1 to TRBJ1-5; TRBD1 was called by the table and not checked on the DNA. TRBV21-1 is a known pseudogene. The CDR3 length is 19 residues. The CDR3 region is CASSKPSGTACYSNQPQHF. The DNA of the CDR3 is TGTGCCAGCAGCAAACCTTCCGGGACAGCGTGCTATAGCAATCAGCCCCAGCATTTT.

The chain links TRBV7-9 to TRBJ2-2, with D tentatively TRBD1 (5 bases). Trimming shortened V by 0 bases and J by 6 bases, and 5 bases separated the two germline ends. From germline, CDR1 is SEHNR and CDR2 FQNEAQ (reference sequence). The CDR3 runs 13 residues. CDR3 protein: CASSLAGAGELFF. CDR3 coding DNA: TGTGCCAGCAGCTTAGCAGGGGCCGGGGAGCTGTTTTTT.

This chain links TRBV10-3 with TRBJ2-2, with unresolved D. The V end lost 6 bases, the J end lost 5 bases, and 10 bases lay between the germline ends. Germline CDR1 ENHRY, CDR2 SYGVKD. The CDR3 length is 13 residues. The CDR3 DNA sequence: TGTGCCATCAGCTCAACGAGTACCGGGGAGCTGTTTTTT. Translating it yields CAISSTSTGELFF.

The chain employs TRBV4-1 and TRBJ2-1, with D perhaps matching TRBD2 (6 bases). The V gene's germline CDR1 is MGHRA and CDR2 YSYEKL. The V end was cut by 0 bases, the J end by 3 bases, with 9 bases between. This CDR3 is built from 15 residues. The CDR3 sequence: CASSQDASDYNEQFF. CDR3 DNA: TGCGCCAGCAGCCAAGACGCTAGCGACTACAATGAGCAGTTCTTC.

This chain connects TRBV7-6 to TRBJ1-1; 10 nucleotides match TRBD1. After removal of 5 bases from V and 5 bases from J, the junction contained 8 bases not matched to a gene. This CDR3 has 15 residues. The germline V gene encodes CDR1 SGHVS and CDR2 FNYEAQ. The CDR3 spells CASSPRDRGRTEAFF. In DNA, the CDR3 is TGTGCCAGCAGCCCCCGGGACAGGGGCAGAACTGAAGCTTTCTTT.

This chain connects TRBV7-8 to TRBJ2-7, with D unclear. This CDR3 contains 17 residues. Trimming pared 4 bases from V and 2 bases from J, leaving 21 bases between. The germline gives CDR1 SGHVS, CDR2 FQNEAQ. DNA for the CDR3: TGTGCCAGCAGCTCCGCCGTAGACCTCGCTAGGACCTACGAGCAGTACTTC. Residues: CASSSAVDLARTYEQYF.

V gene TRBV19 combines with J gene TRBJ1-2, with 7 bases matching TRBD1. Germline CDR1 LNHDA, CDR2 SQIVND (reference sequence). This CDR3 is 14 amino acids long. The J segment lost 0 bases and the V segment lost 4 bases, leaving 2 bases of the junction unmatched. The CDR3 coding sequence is TGTGCCAGTAGTAGGGGGACAGCTAACTATGGCTACACCTTC. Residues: CASSRGTANYGYTF.

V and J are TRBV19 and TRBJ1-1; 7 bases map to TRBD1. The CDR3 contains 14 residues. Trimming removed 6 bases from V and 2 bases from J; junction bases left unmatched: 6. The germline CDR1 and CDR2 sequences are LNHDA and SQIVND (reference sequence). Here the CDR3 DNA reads TGTGCCAGTAGCACCGGACAGGTAAACACTGAAGCTTTCTTT. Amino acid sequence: CASSTGQVNTEAFF.

CDR3 DNA: TGTGCCAGCAGGACCGGGACAGGGGGAATGAACACTGAAGCTTTCTTT. Its protein is CASRTGTGGMNTEAFF. This chain joins TRBV11-2 and TRBJ1-1; TRBD1 matches at 11 bases. The CDR3 has 16 amino acids. Losses at the gene ends were 6 bases for V and 0 bases for J; bases not matched to a gene: 6. CDR1 and CDR2 from the germline V gene are SGHAT and FQNNGV.